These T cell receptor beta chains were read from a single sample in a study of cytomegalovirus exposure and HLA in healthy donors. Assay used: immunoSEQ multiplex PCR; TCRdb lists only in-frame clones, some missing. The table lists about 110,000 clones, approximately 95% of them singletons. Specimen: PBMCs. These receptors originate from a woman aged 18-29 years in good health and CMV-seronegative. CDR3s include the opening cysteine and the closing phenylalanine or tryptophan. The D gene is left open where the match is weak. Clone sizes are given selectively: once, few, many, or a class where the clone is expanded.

CDR3nt: TGTGCCAGCAGTTACTCGGGCAGGGTGAACACTGAAGCTTTCTTT; CDR3aa: CASSYSGRVNTEAFF; abundance: NA; v_gene: TRBV6-5; j_gene: TRBJ1-1; d_gene: NA
CDR3nt: TGTGCCAGCAGCGTAGCGGCAGGGGCTGGCTACACCTTC; CDR3aa: CASSVAAGAGYTF; abundance: NA; v_gene: TRBV9; j_gene: TRBJ1-2; d_gene: NA
CDR3nt: TGCGCCAGCAGCCAAGAGGGGAGATATGGCTACACCTTC; CDR3aa: CASSQEGRYGYTF; abundance: NA; v_gene: TRBV4-1; j_gene: TRBJ1-2; d_gene: NA
CDR3nt: TGTGCCAGCAGCTTGTCAGACCGGGACTACACCTTC; CDR3aa: CASSLSDRDYTF; abundance: NA; v_gene: TRBV7-8; j_gene: TRBJ1-2; d_gene: NA
CDR3nt: TGTGCCAGCATCTTCTCGGTAGGACATCCCAACGAGCCCCTCCACTTT; CDR3aa: CASIFSVGHPNEPLHF; abundance: once; v_gene: TRBV6-6; j_gene: TRBJ1-6; d_gene: NA
CDR3nt: TGTGCCAGCAAAGTCCGGGAAAACACCGGGGAGCTGTTTTTT; CDR3aa: CASKVRENTGELFF; abundance: NA; v_gene: TRBV2; j_gene: TRBJ2-2; d_gene: NA
CDR3nt: TGTGCCAGTAGTATAGCGATACCGGGTTCTGAAGCTTTCTTT; CDR3aa: CASSIAIPGSEAFF; abundance: NA; v_gene: TRBV19; j_gene: TRBJ1-1; d_gene: NA
CDR3nt: TGTGCCAGCAGGCAGGGGCGGGCTGAAAAACTGTTTTTT; CDR3aa: CASRQGRAEKLFF; abundance: NA; v_gene: TRBV25-1; j_gene: TRBJ1-4; d_gene: NA
CDR3nt: TGTGCCAGCAGCTTTTCAGGGGGCAGGGGTGAAAAACTGTTTTTT; CDR3aa: CASSFSGGRGEKLFF; abundance: NA; v_gene: TRBV7-2; j_gene: TRBJ1-4; d_gene: TRBD1
CDR3nt: TGTGCCAGCAGCTTACTTTTGGGACAGGGAGACGGCTACACCTTC; CDR3aa: CASSLLLGQGDGYTF; abundance: NA; v_gene: TRBV7-2; j_gene: TRBJ1-2; d_gene: TRBD1
CDR3nt: TGCGCCAGCAGCTCGCGAGCGGGGGGAGCCTCTGAGCAGTTCTTC; CDR3aa: CASSSRAGGASEQFF; abundance: NA; v_gene: TRBV5-1; j_gene: TRBJ2-1; d_gene: TRBD2
CDR3nt: TGTGCCACCAGCAGCGGACAGGACCGGCCTGGTGCTAATGAAAAACTGTTTTTT; CDR3aa: CATSSGQDRPGANEKLFF; abundance: NA; v_gene: TRBV15; j_gene: TRBJ1-4; d_gene: TRBD1
CDR3nt: TGTGCTAGCAGCTCACAGGTGAACACTGAAGCTTTCTTT; CDR3aa: CASSSQVNTEAFF; abundance: NA; v_gene: TRBV7-7; j_gene: TRBJ1-1; d_gene: NA
CDR3nt: TGTGCCAGCAGCCCCCAGGGCATGGGTGCGTACACTGAAGCTTTCTTT; CDR3aa: CASSPQGMGAYTEAFF; abundance: NA; v_gene: TRBV7-6; j_gene: TRBJ1-1; d_gene: NA
CDR3nt: TGTGCCAGCAGCTTAGGGACAGGGGGCGAGCAGTACTTC; CDR3aa: CASSLGTGGEQYF; abundance: NA; v_gene: TRBV7-9; j_gene: TRBJ2-7; d_gene: TRBD1
CDR3nt: TGTGCCAGTAGTATACTAGTTACCGGGGAGCTGTTTTTT; CDR3aa: CASSILVTGELFF; abundance: NA; v_gene: TRBV19; j_gene: TRBJ2-2; d_gene: NA